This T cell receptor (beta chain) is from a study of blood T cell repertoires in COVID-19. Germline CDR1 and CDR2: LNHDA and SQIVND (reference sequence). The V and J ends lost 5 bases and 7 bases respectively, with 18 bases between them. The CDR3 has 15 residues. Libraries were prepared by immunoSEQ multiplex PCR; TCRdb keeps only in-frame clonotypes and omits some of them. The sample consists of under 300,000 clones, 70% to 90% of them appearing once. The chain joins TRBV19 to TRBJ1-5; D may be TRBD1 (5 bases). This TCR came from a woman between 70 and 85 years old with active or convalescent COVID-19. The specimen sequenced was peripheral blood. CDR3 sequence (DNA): TGTGCCAGTAGTCTCACCCGGGGGGGGGAACAGCCCCAGCATTTT. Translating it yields CASSLTRGGEQPQHF. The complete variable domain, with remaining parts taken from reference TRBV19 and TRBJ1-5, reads DGGITQSPKYLFRKEGQNVTLSCEQNLNHDAMYWYRQDPGQGLRLIYYSQIVNDFQKGDIAEGYSVSREKKESFPLTVTSAQKNPTAFYLCASSLTRGGEQPQHFGDGTRLSIL.